This TCR beta chain was obtained from a study of blood T cells in healthy people across ages. This CDR3 has 16 residues. Per the germline V gene, CDR1 is DFQATT and CDR2 is SNEGSKA (reference sequence). The V segment lost 1 base and the J segment 3 bases; nucleotides outside the gene matches: 2. Alongside a J-beta primer mix, a sample-barcoded 5' primer served in a second PCR lasting roughly 7 to 11 cycles. TCRdb independently ran MiXCR on the 5' RACE reads; one entry per CDR3 protein. The sample consists of some 1.5 million distinct CDR3 sequences, 42% of them appearing once. The rearrangement links TRBV20-1 to TRBJ2-2; 13 nucleotides match TRBD2. This TCR derives from a woman aged 18-29 years in good health. What was sequenced was blood. CDR3 sequence reads: CSARVLAGGHTGELFF. CDR3 coding DNA: TGCAGTGCTAGAGTACTAGCGGGGGGGCACACCGGGGAGCTGTTTTTT.